Below are 28 T cell receptor beta chains sequenced from a single sample in a study of blood T cell repertoires in COVID-19. Measured with immunoSEQ multiplex PCR; TCRdb has only the in-frame clones, and not every one. The repertoire includes tens of thousands of clones, approximately 87% of them detected once, and roughly 6.5% sits in the top ten. The sequenced material came from peripheral blood. The source is an older woman with COVID-19, enrolled during active disease.

The rearrangement uses TRBV7-3 and TRBJ2-1; D possibly corresponds to TRBD2 (6 bases). The germline CDR1 and CDR2 sequences are SGHTA and FQGTGA. The CDR3 is 14 amino acids. The germline V and J ends were trimmed by 0 bases and 6 bases, with 9 bases remaining between them. The CDR3 region is CASSLTRGSNEQFF. Written as DNA, the CDR3 is TGTGCCAGCAGCTTAACTCGGGGGAGCAATGAGCAGTTCTTC.

This clone is large by share. The chain recombines TRBV6-5 with TRBJ1-6; D unclear. The CDR3 totals 15 residues. CDR1 is MNHEY and CDR2 is SVGAGI in the germline V gene. Trimming left V 0 bases short and J 7 bases short, with 10 bases between. The CDR3 DNA sequence: TGTGCCAGCAGTTACTCGTTGCCTACGAATTCACCCCTCCACTTT. Encoded protein: CASSYSLPTNSPLHF.

The J gene is TRBJ2-7, the V gene TRBV5-1; D is possibly TRBD2 (6 bases). This CDR3 has 16 amino acids. CDR1 is SGHRS and CDR2 is YFSETQ in the germline V gene. V lost 4 bases and J 0 bases, leaving 17 bases between the germline ends. CDR3: CASSHILGGISYEQYF. In DNA form, the CDR3 reads TGCGCCAGCAGCCACATACTCGGCGGGATCTCCTACGAGCAGTACTTC. The complete variable domain, with remaining parts taken from reference TRBV5-1 and TRBJ2-7, reads KAGVTQTPRYLIKTRGQQVTLSCSPISGHRSVSWYQQTPGQGLQFLFEYFSETQRNKGNFPGRFSGRQFSNSRSEMNVSTLELGDSALYLCASSHILGGISYEQYFGPGTRLTVT.

J is TRBJ2-5 and V is TRBV28, with D possibly being TRBD1 (6 bases). The V end lost 5 bases, the J end lost 2 bases, and 21 bases lay between the germline ends. The CDR3 spans 17 residues. Germline-derived CDR1 and CDR2 are MDHEN and SYDVKM. The CDR3 protein is CASSTTLRGPLQETQYF. CDR3 in DNA: TGTGCCAGCAGTACGACCCTCAGGGGTCCTTTACAAGAGACCCAGTACTTC.

V gene TRBV18 combines with J gene TRBJ1-1; tentatively, D is TRBD1 (5 bases). The germline V and J ends were trimmed by 2 bases and 2 bases, with 9 bases remaining between them. The CDR3 is 14 residues long. CDR1 KGHSH and CDR2 LQKENI come from the germline V gene. CDR3 DNA: TGTGCCAGCTCACCAACCAGGGTAAACACTGAAGCTTTCTTT. Amino acids: CASSPTRVNTEAFF.

This chain connects TRBV6-5 to TRBJ1-2; 8 nucleotides line up with TRBD1. J lost 7 bases, V lost 7 bases, and 11 bases had no gene match. The CDR3 loop spans 14 amino acids. CDR1 MNHEY and CDR2 SVGAGI come from the germline V gene. The CDR3 sequence is CASTPGQGYSGYTF. CDR3 sequence (DNA): TGTGCCAGCACCCCTGGACAGGGTTACTCTGGCTACACCTTC.

V and J are TRBV19 and TRBJ2-7; no clear D. The V gene lost 4 bases and the J gene lost 5 bases, with 12 bases spanning the gap. Germline loops: CDR1 LNHDA, CDR2 SQIVND (reference sequence). The CDR3 is 13 residues long. Here the CDR3 reads CASSTTRWDEQYF. CDR3 in DNA: TGTGCCAGTAGTACGACACGCTGGGACGAGCAGTACTTC.

This chain uses TRBV5-1 with TRBJ2-7; weak D call: TRBD1 (6 bases). Looked up from germline, CDR1 is SGHRS and CDR2 is YFSETQ. The V gene lost 0 bases and the J gene lost 3 bases, with 10 bases spanning the gap. The CDR3 contains 14 residues. The DNA of the CDR3 is TGCGCCAGCAGCTTGGGTCAGGGGTACTACGAGCAGTACTTC. Translated, it gives CASSLGQGYYEQYF.

The chain joins TRBV29-1 to TRBJ1-1, with D possibly TRBD1 on 5 matching bases. The ends were cut back, 3 bases at V and 1 base at J, with 12 bases in the middle. CDR1 is SQVTM and CDR2 is ANQGSEA in the germline V gene. This CDR3 has 14 residues. The CDR3 bases are TGCAGCGTTGAGTTGCGGGGGGGGAACACTGAAGCTTTCTTT. Protein sequence: CSVELRGGNTEAFF. Drawing the rest from reference TRBV29-1 and TRBJ1-1, the complete variable domain is SAVISQKPSRDICQRGTSLTIQCQVDSQVTMMFWYRQQPGQSLTLIATANQGSEATYESGFVIDKFPISRPNLTFSTLTVSNMSPEDSSIYLCSVELRGGNTEAFFGQGTRLTVV.

This sequence joins TRBV30 and TRBJ2-5, with 8 bases identical to TRBD2. The CDR3 sequence is 12 residues long. V dropped 7 bases and J dropped 5; count of bases not matched to a gene: 6. Per the germline V gene, CDR1 is GTSNPN and CDR2 is SVGIG (reference sequence). The DNA for the CDR3 is TGTGCCTCCGGGAGGGGCGCGGAGACCCAGTACTTC. It encodes CASGRGAETQYF.

The chain employs TRBV10-3 and TRBJ1-6; 7 bases agree with TRBD1. Germline lookup yields CDR1 ENHRY and CDR2 SYGVKD. This CDR3 spans 13 amino acids. J lost 10 bases, V lost 10 bases, and 10 bases had no gene match. Here the CDR3 DNA reads TGTGCCACCCGACAGGGAGACGAATCACCCCTCCACTTT. Translated: CATRQGDESPLHF.

The chain carries TRBV6-6 and TRBJ1-1; D not resolved. The CDR3 contains 12 residues. V was shortened by 5 bases and J by 11 bases, with 15 bases between the two germline ends. Germline CDR1 and CDR2: MNHNY and SVGAGI (reference sequence). The chain's CDR3 is CASSTPGIGAFF. In DNA form, the CDR3 reads TGTGCCAGCAGTACCCCCGGGATCGGTGCTTTCTTT.

The count of this clone is one. This chain links TRBV18 with TRBJ2-1, with D uncertain. CDR1 is KGHSH, CDR2 LQKENI, per germline. V lost 3 bases and J 7 bases, leaving 7 bases between the germline ends. This CDR3 comprises 12 residues. The CDR3 DNA reads as TGTGCCAGCTCACCGTCGGGTAATGAGCAGTTCTTC. Its translation: CASSPSGNEQFF. Variable domain in full (rest from reference TRBV18 and TRBJ2-1): NAGVMQNPRHLVRRRGQEARLRCSPMKGHSHVYWYRQLPEEGLKFMVYLQKENIIDESGMPKERFSAEFPKEGPSILRIQQVVRGDSAAYFCASSPSGNEQFFGPGTRLTVL.

The V call is TRBV2, the J call TRBJ1-1; D unclear. Trimming stripped 8 bases from V and 0 bases from J, with 7 bases between. From germline, CDR1 is SNHLY and CDR2 FYNNEI. The CDR3 length is 12 residues. Written as DNA, the CDR3 is TGTGCCAGCGAGAAAGTGAACACTGAAGCTTTCTTT. As protein: CASEKVNTEAFF.

The CDR3 DNA follows: TGCAGCGCGCCTGTCTACGAGCAGTACTTC. Protein sequence: CSAPVYEQYF. The chain joins TRBV29-1 to TRBJ2-7; D uncertain. V was pared by 7 bases and J by 3 bases, with 7 bases between. This CDR3 spans 10 amino acids. Germline CDR1 reads SQVTM; CDR2 reads ANQGSEA.

The gene calls are TRBV5-4 and TRBJ1-2; the D gene is possibly TRBD1 (5 bases). Germline V lookup: CDR1 SGHNT, CDR2 YYREEE (reference sequence). The CDR3 has 13 amino acids. The V gene lost 5 bases and the J gene lost 7 bases, with 15 bases spanning the gap. CDR3 sequence reads: CASSLEGRGGYTF. As DNA, the CDR3 is TGTGCCAGCAGTCTCGAGGGGCGGGGTGGCTACACCTTC. Filled out from reference TRBV5-4 and TRBJ1-2, the complete variable domain reads ETGVTQSPTHLIKTRGQQVTLRCSSQSGHNTVSWYQQALGQGPQFIFQYYREEENGRGNFPPRFSGLQFPNYSSELNVNALELDDSALYLCASSLEGRGGYTFGSGTRLTVV.

The J gene is TRBJ2-7, the V gene TRBV6-5, with D unresolved. V was cut by 0 bases and J by 9 bases, with 21 bases left in between. Germline V CDR1 and CDR2: MNHEY, SVGAGI. This CDR3 has 16 residues. CDR3 sequence reads: CASSYSARPSVVGQYF. Here the CDR3 DNA reads TGTGCCAGCAGTTACTCGGCTAGGCCCTCGGTGGTAGGGCAGTACTTC.

The V call is TRBV6-5, the J call TRBJ1-2; TRBD1 might be the D (5 bases). The CDR3 extends over 11 amino acids. Trimming took off 6 bases at V and 7 bases at J, with 9 bases between the two ends. CDR1 and CDR2 (germline): MNHEY, SVGAGI. The CDR3: CASRDTSGYTF. The CDR3 DNA sequence: TGTGCCAGCAGGGACACGAGTGGCTACACCTTC.

This clone was seen a single time. J is TRBJ1-6 and V is TRBV11-3; D is ambiguous. Germline V gives CDR1 SGHNT, CDR2 YENEEA. Between the trimmed V and J ends, which lost 2 bases and 5 bases, there was a span of 10 bases. The CDR3 has 15 amino acids. CDR3 sequence (DNA): TGTGCCAGCAGCTTACTCACGGGAGATAATTCACCCCTCCACTTT. Amino acid sequence: CASSLLTGDNSPLHF. Full variable domain (rest looked up from reference TRBV11-3 and TRBJ1-6): EAGVVQSPRYKIIEKKQPVAFWCNPISGHNTLYWYLQNLGQGPELLIRYENEEAVDDSQLPKDRFSAERLKGVDSTLKIQPAELGDSAVYLCASSLLTGDNSPLHFGNGTRLTVT.

The chain recombines TRBV12-3 or TRBV12-4 with TRBJ2-1; D remains unclear. The CDR3 sequence is 12 residues long. V was clipped by 1 base and J by 10 bases, with 8 bases between them. Here the CDR3 reads CASSLDFLEQFF. Written as DNA, the CDR3 is TGTGCCAGCAGTTTAGACTTTCTAGAGCAGTTCTTC.

DNA for the CDR3: TGTGCCAGCAGCTTAGCGGGGACAGCGAGCTCCTACAATGAGCAGTTCTTC. It encodes CASSLAGTASSYNEQFF. The V call is TRBV7-9, the J call TRBJ2-1; 7 positions match TRBD1. V dropped 0 bases and J dropped 0; count of bases not matched to a gene: 5. CDR3 size: 17 residues. Looked up from germline, CDR1 is SEHNR and CDR2 is FQNEAQ (reference sequence).

This chain joins TRBV5-5 and TRBJ1-5, with D maybe TRBD1 (5 bases). Germline CDR1 SGHKS, CDR2 YYEKEE (reference sequence). Trimming shortened V by 5 bases and J by 3 bases, and 12 bases separated the two germline ends. The CDR3 totals 14 residues. The CDR3 sequence is CASSHAGFNQPQHF. As DNA, the CDR3 is TGTGCCAGCAGTCATGCAGGGTTCAATCAGCCCCAGCATTTT.

This clone was picked up one time. The chain employs TRBV30 and TRBJ2-7, with 9 bases identical to TRBD2. Trimming removed 2 bases from V and 7 bases from J; junction bases left unmatched: 12. Germline-derived CDR1 and CDR2 are GTSNPN and SVGIG (reference sequence). The CDR3 covers 15 residues. The DNA for the CDR3 is TGTGCCTGGAGTTTCCCAGCGGGAGGCCCCGGGGAGCAGTACTTC. It translates to CAWSFPAGGPGEQYF.

The chain has TRBV28 and TRBJ1-1, with 9 bases aligning to TRBD1. Germline V gene lookup returns CDR1 MDHEN and CDR2 SYDVKM. V trimming: 5 bases; J trimming: 1 base; junction bases outside the gene matches: 11. The CDR3 is made up of 17 amino acids. The CDR3 loop reads CASSPLGQGYPNTEAFF. The CDR3 DNA reads as TGTGCCAGCAGTCCCCTAGGACAGGGGTACCCGAACACTGAAGCTTTCTTT.

This chain connects TRBV28 to TRBJ2-3, with 7 nucleotides matching TRBD2. Germline CDR1 reads MDHEN; CDR2 reads SYDVKM. The trim removed 5 bases at V and 2 bases at J, leaving 4 bases unmatched. This CDR3 region has 14 residues. The CDR3, as DNA: TGTGCCAGCAGTCGTGCGGGGGTCACAGATACGCAGTATTTT. Its translation is CASSRAGVTDTQYF.

The chain employs TRBV6-5 and TRBJ2-2, with a tentative D call TRBD2 (6 bases). The CDR3 loop spans 15 amino acids. V lost 1 base and J lost 3, with 9 bases in between. Germline CDR1 reads MNHEY; CDR2 reads SVGAGI. The DNA for the CDR3 is TGTGCCAGCAGTTACTGGGGAGGTGACACCGGGGAGCTGTTTTTT. It codes for CASSYWGGDTGELFF.

This chain uses TRBV28 with TRBJ2-7, with 10 bases aligning to TRBD2. Germline V gene data show CDR1 as MDHEN and CDR2 as SYDVKM. The ends lost 5 bases at V and 3 bases at J; junction bases unmatched: 10. This CDR3 has 16 residues. CDR3 protein: CASSPTTTSGYYEQYF. For the CDR3, the DNA is TGTGCCAGCAGTCCGACAACGACTAGCGGGTACTACGAGCAGTACTTC. Supplemented by reference TRBV28 and TRBJ2-7, the full variable domain reads DVKVTQSSRYLVKRTGEKVFLECVQDMDHENMFWYRQDPGLGLRLIYFSYDVKMKEKGDIPEGYSVSREKKERFSLILESASTNQTSMYLCASSPTTTSGYYEQYFGPGTRLTVT.

V is TRBV10-3 and J is TRBJ2-1; TRBD2 agrees at 9 bases. CDR1 is ENHRY and CDR2 is SYGVKD in the germline V gene. J lost 13 bases, V lost 7 bases, and 8 bases had no gene match. The CDR3 consists of 12 residues. CDR3 amino acids: CAITGSGSLQFF. The CDR3 DNA reads TGTGCCATCACCGGTAGCGGGAGTTTACAGTTCTTC.